This T cell receptor beta chain was retrieved from a study of T cell responses to AZD1222 COVID-19 vaccine. The wider study: Doses given second, at about 4 or about 12 weeks, were pooled.

Here immunoSEQ multiplex PCR was the method, and the copy in TCRdb shows in-frame clones only, minus some. The sample yields more than 150,000 clones, approximately 92% seen once. After removal of 3 bases from V and 5 bases from J, the junction contained 4 bases not matched to a gene. Germline loops: CDR1 KGHSH, CDR2 LQKENI. CDR3 length equals 15 residues. The sample consisted of peripheral blood, taken on day 0 of AZD1222 vaccination. This chain connects TRBV18 to TRBJ1-6; 7 bases are a match to TRBD1. The sequence was collected from an adult in good health. As DNA, the CDR3 is TGTGCCAGCTCACCGCAGGGGGGCAATAATTCACCCCTCCACTTT. Protein: CASSPQGGNNSPLHF.